This TCR beta chain was recorded in a study of CD8 T cell repertoires and HIV-1 epitope variants. Study-level information: Each of Twenty-five Gag and Nef epitope peptides stimulated a separate culture. Tested: three Gag epitope families, Nef HW9 and YT9. Study-wide findings and caveats: Of fewer than 10 antigen-specific beta clonotypes, six appeared to cross-react with escape variants.

TCRdb keeps only in-frame clones here, not all; method: immunoSEQ multiplex PCR. There are about 5,000 clones in the sample; about 70% occur only once, and around 46% lies in the top ten. The V end was cut by 2 bases, the J end by 1 base, with 7 bases between. The germline CDR1 and CDR2 sequences are MDHEN and SYDVKM. CDR3 length equals 14 residues. A note on this clone: Its specificity is not known.

V and J are TRBV28 and TRBJ2-3, with unresolved D. This clonotype originated in a male donor with HIV. Sequencing was performed on cultured CD8+ T cells derived from PBMCs. This chain's CDR3 is CASSLLTGTDTQYF. CDR3 DNA: TGTGCCAGCAGTTTACTAACGGGCACAGATACGCAGTATTTT.